The rows below give T cell receptor beta chains drawn from one sample of a study of cytomegalovirus exposure and HLA in healthy donors. Sequencing used immunoSEQ multiplex PCR; TCRdb keeps in-frame clones, though not all of them. The sample holds approximately 160,000 clones, around 80% seen once. Sequences were obtained from PBMCs. Receptors were obtained from a woman aged 40 to 50 in good health and CMV-seropositive. Both conserved end residues are part of each CDR3. Fields, in order: J gene, clone size, D gene, CDR3 length, V gene, CDR3 DNA, CDR3 protein. The D gene is left open where the match is weak. Rows give clone size only sometimes, using once, few, many, or a class for an expanded clone.

J: TRBJ2-2
size: .
D: .
length: 13
V: TRBV30
DNA: TGTGCCTGGAGTGTAGTTCTTCGGGTGGAGCTGTTTTTT
CDR3: CAWSVVLRVELFF

J: TRBJ2-7
size: .
D: .
length: 15
V: TRBV7-2
DNA: TGTGCCAGCAGCTTAAGGCGGGACGCAGTCTACGAGCAGTACTTC
CDR3: CASSLRRDAVYEQYF

J: TRBJ2-7
size: .
D: .
length: 14
V: TRBV2
DNA: TGTGCCACCCAGGCCTTCCAGGGCCCCTACGAGCAGTACTTC
CDR3: CATQAFQGPYEQYF

J: TRBJ2-5
size: .
D: TRBD2
length: 16
V: TRBV5-4
DNA: TGTGCCAGCAGCTTGGCCGGCGAGCGGGGGTGGGAGACCCAGTACTTC
CDR3: CASSLAGERGWETQYF

J: TRBJ1-1
size: few
D: TRBD1
length: 15
V: TRBV6-1
DNA: TGTGCCAGCAGTCCCACAGGGGGTCGCTTCACTGAAGCTTTCTTT
CDR3: CASSPTGGRFTEAFF

J: TRBJ1-6
size: .
D: .
length: 12
V: TRBV6-6
DNA: TGTGCCAGCTCAGGGTTCGGTTCACCCCTCCACTTT
CDR3: CASSGFGSPLHF

J: TRBJ2-3
size: once
D: .
length: 13
V: TRBV9
DNA: TGTGCCAGCAACGAGATACAGACAGATACGCAGTATTTT
CDR3: CASNEIQTDTQYF

J: TRBJ1-1
size: .
D: .
length: 14
V: TRBV25-1
DNA: TGTGCCAGCAGTGATAGACAGCCGAACACTGAAGCTTTCTTT
CDR3: CASSDRQPNTEAFF

J: TRBJ2-3
size: .
D: TRBD2
length: 16
V: TRBV7-9
DNA: TGTGCCAGCAGCTCCCTAGCGGGGGCCAGCACAGATACGCAGTATTTT
CDR3: CASSSLAGASTDTQYF

J: TRBJ2-7
size: once
D: .
length: 12
V: TRBV30
DNA: TGTGCCTGGAGTGTAGGGGGCTACGAGCAGTACTTC
CDR3: CAWSVGGYEQYF

J: TRBJ2-3
size: .
D: .
length: 17
V: TRBV5-1
DNA: TGCGCCAGCAGCTTCGCCTCCCACCCAGGATGGGCAGATACGCAGTATTTT
CDR3: CASSFASHPGWADTQYF

J: TRBJ2-1
size: .
D: TRBD2
length: 16
V: TRBV5-1
DNA: TGCGCCAGCAGCTCCGCGGGGGGCGCCAAATACAATGAGCAGTTCTTC
CDR3: CASSSAGGAKYNEQFF

J: TRBJ1-2
size: .
D: .
length: 14
V: TRBV5-5
DNA: TGTGCCAGCAGCTTTCAGGCGGGGGACTATGGCTACACCTTC
CDR3: CASSFQAGDYGYTF

J: TRBJ2-7
size: .
D: TRBD1
length: 15
V: TRBV7-9
DNA: TGTTCCAGCAGGGCTTCGGGACAGTCGTTGTTCGAGCAGTACTTC
CDR3: CSSRASGQSLFEQYF

J: TRBJ1-1
size: once
D: .
length: 13
V: TRBV9
DNA: TGTGCCAGCAGCGTAGAAGGGACAAATGAAGCTTTCTTT
CDR3: CASSVEGTNEAFF

J: TRBJ2-1
size: .
D: .
length: 15
V: TRBV7-8
DNA: TGTGCCAGCAGCTTAGTGGGGGGGGCAGTTAATGAGCAGTTCTTC
CDR3: CASSLVGGAVNEQFF

J: TRBJ1-2
size: few
D: .
length: 15
V: TRBV30
DNA: TGTGCCTGGAGTGCTGGAGCGGATTACAACTATGGCTACACCTTC
CDR3: CAWSAGADYNYGYTF

J: TRBJ2-7
size: .
D: .
length: 15
V: TRBV15
DNA: TGTGCCACCAGCAGAGATCGTACAGGAGCCTACGAGCAGTACTTC
CDR3: CATSRDRTGAYEQYF

J: TRBJ1-2
size: .
D: .
length: 13
V: TRBV5-1
DNA: TGCGCCAGCAGCTTTCGGGGTGACTATGGCTACACCTTC
CDR3: CASSFRGDYGYTF

J: TRBJ2-6
size: few
D: .
length: 15
V: TRBV27
DNA: TGTGCCAGCAGTTTAGAGCACTCTGGGGCCAACGTCCTGACTTTC
CDR3: CASSLEHSGANVLTF

J: TRBJ1-2
size: .
D: .
length: 14
V: TRBV27
DNA: TGTGCCAGCAGTTTGGGGGGAGGAGGGTATGGCTACACCTTC
CDR3: CASSLGGGGYGYTF

J: TRBJ2-7
size: .
D: .
length: 14
V: TRBV21-1
DNA: TGTGCCAGCAGCAAAAGGTGGACAGGCTACGAGCAGTACTTC
CDR3: CASSKRWTGYEQYF

J: TRBJ1-2
size: .
D: TRBD1
length: 14
V: TRBV29-1
DNA: TGCAGCGTTGTTGGACCAGGGGGCGACTATGGCTACACCTTC
CDR3: CSVVGPGGDYGYTF

J: TRBJ1-1
size: few
D: .
length: 15
V: TRBV5-1
DNA: TGCGCCAGCAGCTTGTCAGGGAACCGAAACACTGAAGCTTTCTTT
CDR3: CASSLSGNRNTEAFF

J: TRBJ2-2
size: once
D: .
length: 14
V: TRBV14
DNA: TGTGCCAGCAGCCCCCTCAGGGGGGCCGGGGAGCTGTTTTTT
CDR3: CASSPLRGAGELFF

J: TRBJ2-3
size: .
D: TRBD1
length: 16
V: TRBV28
DNA: TGTGCCAGCAGCAAAACCGGGACAGGGCTTACAGATACGCAGTATTTT
CDR3: CASSKTGTGLTDTQYF

J: TRBJ1-1
size: .
D: TRBD1
length: 14
V: TRBV13
DNA: TGTGCCAGCAGCGCACAGGGGAGCGGAACTGAAGCTTTCTTT
CDR3: CASSAQGSGTEAFF

J: TRBJ1-3
size: .
D: TRBD1
length: 12
V: TRBV6-6
DNA: TGTGCCAGCCACAGGGGAGGAAACACCATATATTTT
CDR3: CASHRGGNTIYF

J: TRBJ1-6
size: few
D: .
length: 14
V: TRBV4-2
DNA: TGTGCCAGCAGCCAAGGGGAAGGGGAATCACCCCTCCACTTT
CDR3: CASSQGEGESPLHF

J: TRBJ2-7
size: few
D: TRBD2
length: 20
V: TRBV5-1
DNA: TGCGCCAGCAGCTTGGGCTCTTCTTTTAGCGGGGGGGCTAAATCCTACGAGCAGTACTTC
CDR3: CASSLGSSFSGGAKSYEQYF

J: TRBJ2-3
size: .
D: TRBD2
length: 13
V: TRBV10-1
DNA: TGCGCCAGCAGCCGGGGGGGCACAGATACGCAGTATTTT
CDR3: CASSRGGTDTQYF

J: TRBJ2-3
size: once
D: TRBD1
length: 15
V: TRBV10-3
DNA: TGTGCCATCAGCTCCGACAGGGAGAGCACAGATACGCAGTATTTT
CDR3: CAISSDRESTDTQYF

J: TRBJ1-5
size: .
D: .
length: 14
V: TRBV6-6
DNA: TGTGCCAGCAGTCGCGGGGGTGGTAATCAGCCCCAGCATTTT
CDR3: CASSRGGGNQPQHF

J: TRBJ1-4
size: .
D: .
length: 14
V: TRBV19
DNA: TGTGCCAGTAGTCGGGTCTCGTCTAATGAAAAACTGTTTTTT
CDR3: CASSRVSSNEKLFF

J: TRBJ1-5
size: .
D: TRBD1
length: 16
V: TRBV2
DNA: TGTGCCAGCAGTGAACTTACGACAGGGGGCGGTCAGCCCCAGCATTTT
CDR3: CASSELTTGGGQPQHF

J: TRBJ1-4
size: once
D: .
length: 14
V: TRBV25-1
DNA: TGTGCCAGCGGGTTGACCGCGGGGGATGAAAAACTGTTTTTT
CDR3: CASGLTAGDEKLFF

J: TRBJ1-6
size: .
D: .
length: 14
V: TRBV27
DNA: TGTGCCAGCAGTTTGCAGGGCAGGAGCTCACCCCTCCACTTT
CDR3: CASSLQGRSSPLHF

J: TRBJ2-3
size: .
D: .
length: 16
V: TRBV28
DNA: TGTGCCAGCAGTTTACCGGTTTCCTCTAGCACAGATACGCAGTATTTT
CDR3: CASSLPVSSSTDTQYF

J: TRBJ2-3
size: .
D: .
length: 14
V: TRBV9
DNA: TGTGCCAGCAGCGTCAGCCAGGGGTTGGATACGCAGTATTTT
CDR3: CASSVSQGLDTQYF

J: TRBJ1-5
size: few
D: .
length: 16
V: TRBV6-1
DNA: TGTGCCAGCAGTGAAGAGGCAGGGCTCCACAATCAGCCCCAGCATTTT
CDR3: CASSEEAGLHNQPQHF

J: TRBJ1-2
size: .
D: .
length: 13
V: TRBV7-8
DNA: TGTGCCAGCAGCTTCTCAGATCTCTATGGCTACACCTTC
CDR3: CASSFSDLYGYTF

J: TRBJ1-5
size: .
D: .
length: 13
V: TRBV30
DNA: TGTGCCTGGAGTGCAGGGAGCAATCAGCCCCAGCATTTT
CDR3: CAWSAGSNQPQHF

J: TRBJ2-3
size: .
D: .
length: 14
V: TRBV7-2
DNA: TGTGCCAGCACCCCCATCAAGGGAGGCGATACGCAGTATTTT
CDR3: CASTPIKGGDTQYF

J: TRBJ1-1
size: few
D: .
length: 16
V: TRBV4-3
DNA: TGCGCCAGCAGCCAAGGGGGGGAGCGGCAGCTCCGTGAAGCTTTCTTT
CDR3: CASSQGGERQLREAFF

J: TRBJ1-2
size: .
D: TRBD1
length: 14
V: TRBV19
DNA: TGTGCCAGTAAGGCCGCGGACAGGGGTAGGGGCTACACCTTC
CDR3: CASKAADRGRGYTF

J: TRBJ2-1
size: .
D: TRBD2
length: 13
V: TRBV6-1
DNA: TGTGCCAGCGGGTGGGGGGGGAGTGATGAGCAGTTCTTC
CDR3: CASGWGGSDEQFF

J: TRBJ1-1
size: .
D: .
length: 12
V: TRBV9
DNA: .
CDR3: CASSVAEGAPFF

J: TRBJ1-4
size: .
D: .
length: 14
V: TRBV15
DNA: TGTGCCACCAGCACGCGGGAGCCGGAGGAAAAACTGTTTTTT
CDR3: CATSTREPEEKLFF

J: TRBJ2-5
size: .
D: .
length: 13
V: TRBV29-1
DNA: TGCAGCGCCCGAATGGACAGACAAGAGACCCAGTACTTC
CDR3: CSARMDRQETQYF

J: TRBJ2-3
size: .
D: .
length: 14
V: TRBV21-1
DNA: TGTGCCAGCAGCAAAGCGCTGGGCACAGGTACGCAGTATTTT
CDR3: CASSKALGTGTQYF

J: TRBJ1-1
size: .
D: TRBD1
length: 19
V: TRBV28
DNA: TGTGCCAGCAGCCCTTACAGGGGGATCACCGAGCCAATGAACACTGAAGCTTTCTTT
CDR3: CASSPYRGITEPMNTEAFF

J: TRBJ2-3
size: .
D: .
length: 14
V: TRBV9
DNA: TGTGCCAGCAGCGTGGACCCAGGGACAGATACGCAGTATTTT
CDR3: CASSVDPGTDTQYF

J: TRBJ1-5
size: .
D: .
length: 13
V: TRBV28
DNA: TGTGCCAGCAGTATCGGGTACAATCAGCCCCAGCATTTT
CDR3: CASSIGYNQPQHF

J: TRBJ2-7
size: once
D: TRBD1
length: 15
V: TRBV7-2
DNA: TGTGCCAGCAGCCGACAGGGGGTCGACACCTACGAGCAGTACTTC
CDR3: CASSRQGVDTYEQYF

J: TRBJ1-1
size: .
D: .
length: 14
V: TRBV11-3
DNA: TGTGCCAGCAGCTCAGGGAACATGAACACTGAAGCTTTCTTT
CDR3: CASSSGNMNTEAFF

J: TRBJ1-2
size: .
D: .
length: 14
V: TRBV4-2
DNA: TGTGCCAGCAGTCCCGAACAACAGAACTATGGCTACACCTTC
CDR3: CASSPEQQNYGYTF

J: TRBJ2-5
size: .
D: TRBD2
length: 16
V: TRBV7-6
DNA: TGTGCCAGCAGCCAGCAACGGAGCGGGGGGCAAGAGACCCAGTACTTC
CDR3: CASSQQRSGGQETQYF

J: TRBJ2-3
size: .
D: TRBD2
length: 15
V: TRBV2
DNA: TGTGCCAGCATGGTACTAGCGGGGGGGCCAGATACGCAGTATTTT
CDR3: CASMVLAGGPDTQYF

J: TRBJ2-2
size: .
D: TRBD2
length: 17
V: TRBV6-1
DNA: TGTGCCAGCAGTGACACCAGAGTGGTAGCGGGGGCCGGGGAGCTGTTTTTT
CDR3: CASSDTRVVAGAGELFF